This T cell receptor beta chain was sequenced in a study of shared clonotypes between healthy human individuals. Produced via immunoSEQ multiplex PCR; TCRdb's table is partial and in-frame only. This table has 980,000 or so clones, 70% to 85% appearing once. The CDR3 has 13 residues. Germline V gene sequence: CDR1 SQVTM, CDR2 ANQGSEA. Trimming stripped 4 bases from V and 6 bases from J, with 16 bases between. The chain recombines TRBV29-1 with TRBJ2-7, with D possibly matching TRBD2 (7 bases). Material for sequencing was memory CD4+ T cells sorted from blood. Subset specified: CD45RA-negative fraction. The source of this sequence is a man aged 18 to 29 in good health. CDR3 sequence: CSVASGGPREQYF. CDR3 in DNA: TGCAGCGTTGCCTCCGGGGGGCCACGCGAGCAGTACTTC.